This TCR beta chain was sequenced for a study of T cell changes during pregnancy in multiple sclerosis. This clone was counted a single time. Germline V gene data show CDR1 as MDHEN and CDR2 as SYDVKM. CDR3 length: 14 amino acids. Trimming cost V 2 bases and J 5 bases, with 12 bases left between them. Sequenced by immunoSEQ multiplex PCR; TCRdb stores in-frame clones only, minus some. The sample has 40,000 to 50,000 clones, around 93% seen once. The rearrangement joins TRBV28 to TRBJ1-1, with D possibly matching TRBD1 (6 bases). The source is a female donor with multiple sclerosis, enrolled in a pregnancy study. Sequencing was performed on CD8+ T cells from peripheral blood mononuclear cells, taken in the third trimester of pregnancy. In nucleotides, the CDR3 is TGTGCCAGCAGTTTAAGGGGGTCAGGGACTGAAGCTTTCTTT. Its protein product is CASSLRGSGTEAFF.